A single sample gave rise to the 15 T cell receptor beta chains below, sequenced in a study of T cells in Graves' hyperthyroidism and ophthalmopathy. There were TCR beta CDR3 regions amplified from RNA transcripts. HTBI primers were employed in a first-round RT-PCR of the TCR CDR3. MiXCR, applied by TCRdb to the multiplex PCR reads, yields one record per CDR3 protein. The table records around 340,000 distinct CDR3 sequences, 14% of them present only once. The sample comprised blood. These receptors all stem from a woman aged 30 to 39 with Graves' hyperthyroidism.

This chain uses TRBV30 with TRBJ2-7, with no clear D. Germline CDR1 reads GTSNPN; CDR2 reads SVGIG (reference sequence). The CDR3 sequence is 14 residues long. Trimming removed 2 bases at V and 0 bases at J, with 11 bases between. The CDR3: CAWSFYSGSYEQYF. The CDR3 DNA reads TGTGCCTGGAGTTTTTATTCTGGCTCCTACGAGCAGTACTTC.

This clonotype was seen many times. The rearrangement links TRBV20-1 to TRBJ1-1; 8 bases are a match to TRBD1. The CDR3 is made up of 13 amino acids. Germline loops: CDR1 DFQATT, CDR2 SNEGSKA (reference sequence). Trimming at V came to 3 bases and at J to 5 bases, leaving 5 bases not matched to a gene. The CDR3: CSARQQGGTEAFF. CDR3 nucleotides: TGCAGTGCTAGGCAACAGGGGGGAACTGAAGCTTTCTTT.

This clonotype has ten or more counts. This chain connects TRBV28 to TRBJ2-5; TRBD2 matches at 8 bases. The CDR3 has 14 residues. CDR1 is MDHEN and CDR2 is SYDVKM in the germline V gene. The J segment lost 4 bases and the V segment lost 1 base, leaving 2 bases of the junction unmatched. CDR3 in DNA: TGTGCCAGCAGTTTATCTCGGGAGGGAGAGACCCAGTACTTC. This translates into CASSLSREGETQYF.

The chain has TRBV3-1 and TRBJ1-4; D gene uncertain. Trimming pared 2 bases from V and 2 bases from J, leaving 6 bases between. The CDR3 length is 14 residues. Germline V gives CDR1 LGHDT, CDR2 YNNKEL (reference sequence). CDR3 bases: TGTGCCAGCAGCCAAACCAGGACTAATGAAAAACTGTTTTTT. It yields the protein CASSQTRTNEKLFF.

This clonotype has at least ten counts. The CDR3 sequence is CAWSKGGDSDTQYF. The CDR3 region has the DNA TGTGCCTGGAGTAAGGGCGGAGACTCAGATACGCAGTATTTT. This chain connects TRBV30 to TRBJ2-3; D call uncertain. V lost 2 bases, J lost 4 bases, and 13 bases lay in between. The germline gives CDR1 GTSNPN, CDR2 SVGIG (reference sequence). CDR3 length: 14 residues.

In this sample, this clonotype turned up many times. This chain connects TRBV28 to TRBJ2-1; TRBD1 matches at 8 bases. V was pared by 3 bases and J by 6 bases, with 19 bases of the junction left unmatched. CDR1 MDHEN and CDR2 SYDVKM come from the germline V gene. The CDR3 length is 19 residues. The DNA of the CDR3 is TGTGCCAGCAGTTTTCCTGAGACAGGGGAGTTTTTGTACCGCAATGAGCAGTTCTTC. This translates into CASSFPETGEFLYRNEQFF.

This clonotype has a count of ten or more. The chain is built from TRBV29-1 and TRBJ2-7; D remains ambiguous. The CDR3 has 11 amino acids. Trimming left V 5 bases short and J 6 bases short, with 11 bases between. In germline, CDR1 is SQVTM, CDR2 ANQGSEA. DNA for the CDR3: TGCAGCGTTTCCTTCCTGAGCGAGCAGTACTTC. Translating it yields CSVSFLSEQYF.

The gene calls are TRBV28 and TRBJ1-3; D not certain. CDR3 size: 15 residues. Trimming took 2 bases from V and 0 from J, leaving 8 bases between them. The germline V gene has CDR1 MDHEN and CDR2 SYDVKM. The CDR3 DNA reads TGTGCCAGCAGTTTACTAGGGATCTCTGGAAACACCATATATTTT. Translation: CASSLLGISGNTIYF.

This clonotype was seen only a few times. The gene calls are TRBV5-5 and TRBJ2-6; the D is unclear. Deletions cut 2 bases from V and 0 bases from J, with 6 bases between. The length of the CDR3 is 15 residues. Germline V lookup: CDR1 SGHKS, CDR2 YYEKEE (reference sequence). CDR3 amino acids: CASSFEDSGANVLTF. In DNA, the CDR3 is TGTGCCAGCAGCTTTGAGGACTCTGGGGCCAACGTCCTGACTTTC.

This clonotype was detected a few times. This chain connects TRBV3-1 to TRBJ1-2; D remains ambiguous. CDR3 length: 14 residues. V was pared by 0 bases and J by 3 bases, with 8 bases between. Looked up from germline, CDR1 is LGHDT and CDR2 is YNNKEL (reference sequence). DNA of the CDR3: TGTGCCAGCAGCCAAGAAGTAGGGTACTATGGCTACACCTTC. Its translation: CASSQEVGYYGYTF. Full variable domain (rest looked up from reference TRBV3-1 and TRBJ1-2): DTAVSQTPKYLVTQMGNDKSIKCEQNLGHDTMYWYKQDSKKFLKIMFSYNNKELIINETVPNRFSPKSPDKAHLNLHINSLELGDSAVYFCASSQEVGYYGYTFGSGTRLTVV.

This clonotype was seen only a few times. This chain connects TRBV10-3 to TRBJ2-3; TRBD2 matches 11 bases. The V gene end was trimmed by 2 bases and the J gene end by 1 base; junction bases not matched to a gene: 2. CDR3 size: 16 residues. Looked up from germline, CDR1 is ENHRY and CDR2 is SYGVKD. CDR3 bases: TGTGCCATCAGTGAGGGGGGACTAGCGGGCACAGATACGCAGTATTTT. This translates into CAISEGGLAGTDTQYF.

This clonotype was found many times. The gene calls are TRBV20-1 and TRBJ2-7; TRBD1 matches 10 bases. The CDR3 is made up of 17 amino acids. Per the germline V gene, CDR1 is DFQATT and CDR2 is SNEGSKA (reference sequence). The junction had 21 bases not matched to a gene; V was cut back by 6 bases and J by 7 bases. CDR3: CSAPTPMGDRGMWEQYF. The DNA for the CDR3 is TGCAGTGCCCCTACACCAATGGGGGACAGGGGAATGTGGGAGCAGTACTTC.

This clonotype came up many times. CDR3 region: CASSPEGTTDDEQYF. CDR3 nucleotides: TGTGCCAGCAGCCCCGAAGGGACGACGGACGACGAGCAGTACTTC. This chain joins TRBV9 and TRBJ2-7; the D call may be TRBD1 or TRBD2 (5 bases each). Germline loops: CDR1 SGDLS, CDR2 YYNGEE. The V end was cut by 4 bases, the J end by 5 bases, with 19 bases between. The CDR3 length is 15 residues.

The chain employs TRBV27 and TRBJ2-5, with 8 positions matching TRBD1. CDR3 length equals 14 residues. V lost 6 bases, J lost 6 bases, and 9 bases stayed unmatched. The germline gives CDR1 MNHEY, CDR2 SMNVEV (reference sequence). In nucleotides, the CDR3 is TGTGCCAGCAGCCCCAAAGGACAGGGACAGACCCAGTACTTC. The encoded protein is CASSPKGQGQTQYF.

This clonotype showed up many times. This chain uses TRBV7-2 with TRBJ2-3; 12 bases map to TRBD2. This CDR3 spans 19 amino acids. Germline V CDR1 and CDR2: SGHTA, FQGNSA. V lost 1 base, J lost 8 bases, and 16 bases stayed unmatched. The CDR3 reads CASSLVVSLAGGEVGTQYF. The CDR3 DNA sequence: TGTGCCAGCAGCTTAGTGGTTAGCCTAGCGGGAGGGGAGGTGGGTACGCAGTATTTT.